What follows is one T cell receptor (beta chain) and its context. Antigen unknown. The sample belongs to a study of cytomegalovirus exposure and HLA in healthy donors. The V gene's germline CDR1 is SGHNT and CDR2 YENEEA. V dropped 3 bases and J dropped 9; count of bases not matched to a gene: 8. The CDR3 is 13 amino acids. Researchers ran the PCR with 60 Vbeta and 13 Jbeta primers. Sequencing used immunoSEQ multiplex PCR; TCRdb keeps in-frame clones, though not all of them. The data contain tens of thousands of clones, roughly 80% of them singletons. Findings and caveats of the study: Common viral pathogens seemed, in a later analysis, to connect with several of the most significant clusters. About 90% or about 30% of the time was how often most TCR beta V segments were productive, according to an earlier analysis.

J is TRBJ2-7 and V is TRBV11-3; 7 bases map to TRBD1. This TCR was recovered from a woman between 50 and 59 years old in good health and CMV-seropositive. Sequences were obtained from PBMCs. The CDR3 reads CASSLFPGQRQYF. The CDR3 coding sequence is TGTGCCAGCAGCTTGTTTCCGGGACAGAGGCAGTACTTC.